The entry below gives a single T cell receptor (beta chain) sequence along with its context. Germline-derived CDR1 and CDR2 are SGHDN and FVKESK. With V trimmed by 3 bases and J by 9 bases, 7 bases remained unmatched. This CDR3 comprises 16 residues. The method was immunoSEQ multiplex PCR; TCRdb's version includes in-frame clones alone and lacks a portion of them. The sample includes 150,000 to 200,000 clones, around 82% of them seen just once. This record comes from a study of blood T cell repertoires in COVID-19. The origin of this receptor is a human donor with acute or convalescent COVID-19. The donor label of this sample is uncertain. The chain carries TRBV14 and TRBJ1-6; 11 nucleotides line up with TRBD1. The sample comprised peripheral blood. The DNA for the CDR3 is TGTGCCAGCAGCCAGGTGGACAGGGGGCGGTTTTCACCCCTCCACTTT. Translating it yields CASSQVDRGRFSPLHF.